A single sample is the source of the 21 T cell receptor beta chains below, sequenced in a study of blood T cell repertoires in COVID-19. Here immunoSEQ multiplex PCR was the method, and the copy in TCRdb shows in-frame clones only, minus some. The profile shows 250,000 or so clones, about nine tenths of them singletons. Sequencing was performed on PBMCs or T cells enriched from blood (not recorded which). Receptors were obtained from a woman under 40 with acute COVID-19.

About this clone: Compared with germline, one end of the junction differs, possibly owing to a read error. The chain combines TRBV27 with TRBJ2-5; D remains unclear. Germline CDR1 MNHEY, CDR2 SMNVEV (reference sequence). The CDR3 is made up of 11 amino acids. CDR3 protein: CASGFPETQYF. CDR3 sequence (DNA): TGTGCCAGCGGTTTTCCGGAGACCCAGTACTTC.

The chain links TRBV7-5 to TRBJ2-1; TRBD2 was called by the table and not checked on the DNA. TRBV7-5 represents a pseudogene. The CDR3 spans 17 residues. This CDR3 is CVRSLNRRAISYNEQFF. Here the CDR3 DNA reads TGTGTCAGAAGCTTAAACCGGCGGGCTATTTCCTACAATGAGCAGTTCTTC.

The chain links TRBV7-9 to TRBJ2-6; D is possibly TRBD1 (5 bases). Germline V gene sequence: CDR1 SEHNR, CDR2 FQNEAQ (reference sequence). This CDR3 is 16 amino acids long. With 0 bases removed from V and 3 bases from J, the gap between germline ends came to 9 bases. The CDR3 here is CASSLAGALGANVLTF. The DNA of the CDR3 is TGTGCCAGCAGCTTAGCTGGGGCGCTTGGGGCCAACGTCCTGACTTTC.

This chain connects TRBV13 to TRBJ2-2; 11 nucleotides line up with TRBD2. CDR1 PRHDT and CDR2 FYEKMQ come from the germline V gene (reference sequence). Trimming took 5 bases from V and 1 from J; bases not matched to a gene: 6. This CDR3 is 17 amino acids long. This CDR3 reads CASSPRGLAGNTGELFF. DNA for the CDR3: TGTGCCAGCAGCCCGAGAGGACTAGCGGGGAACACCGGGGAGCTGTTTTTT.

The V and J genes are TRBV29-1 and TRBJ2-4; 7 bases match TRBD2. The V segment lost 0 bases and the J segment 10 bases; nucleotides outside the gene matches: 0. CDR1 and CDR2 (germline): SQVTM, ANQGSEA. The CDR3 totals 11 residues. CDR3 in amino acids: CSVEEREIQYF. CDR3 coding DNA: TGCAGCGTTGAAGAGCGGGAGATTCAGTACTTC. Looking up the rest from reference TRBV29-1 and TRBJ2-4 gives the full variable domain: SAVISQKPSRDICQRGTSLTIQCQVDSQVTMMFWYRQQPGQSLTLIATANQGSEATYESGFVIDKFPISRPNLTFSTLTVSNMSPEDSSIYLCSVEEREIQYFGAGTRLSVL.

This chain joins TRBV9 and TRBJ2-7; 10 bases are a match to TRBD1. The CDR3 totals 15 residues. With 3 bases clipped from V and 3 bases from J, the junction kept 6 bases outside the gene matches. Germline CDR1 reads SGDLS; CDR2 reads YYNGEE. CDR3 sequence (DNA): TGTGCCAGCAGCGAGACAGGGGGCGCGATCTACGAGCAGTACTTC. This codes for CASSETGGAIYEQYF.

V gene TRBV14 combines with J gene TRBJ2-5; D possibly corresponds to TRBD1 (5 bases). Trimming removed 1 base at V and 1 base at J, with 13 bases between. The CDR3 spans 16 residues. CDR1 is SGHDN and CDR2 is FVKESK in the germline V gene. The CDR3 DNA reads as TGTGCCAGCAGCCAAGGGCCCCGTCAGGGCCAAGAGACCCAGTACTTC. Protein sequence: CASSQGPRQGQETQYF.

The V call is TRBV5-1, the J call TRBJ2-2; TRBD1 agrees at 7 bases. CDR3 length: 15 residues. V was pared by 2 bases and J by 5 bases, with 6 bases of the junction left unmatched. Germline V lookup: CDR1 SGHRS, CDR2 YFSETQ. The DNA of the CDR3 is TGCGCCAGCAGCTTCGACGGACAGGAAACCGGGGAGCTGTTTTTT. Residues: CASSFDGQETGELFF.

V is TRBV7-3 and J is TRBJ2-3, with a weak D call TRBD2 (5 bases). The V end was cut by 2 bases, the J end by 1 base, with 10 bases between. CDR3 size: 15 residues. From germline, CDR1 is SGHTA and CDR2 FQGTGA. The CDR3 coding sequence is TGTGCCAGCAGCTTACTAGCAAGCGGCACAGATACGCAGTATTTT. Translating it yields CASSLLASGTDTQYF.

CDR3 DNA sequence: TGTGCCAGCAGCCAAGACAGGGATAATGAGCAGTTCTTC. Its translation: CASSQDRDNEQFF. The J gene is TRBJ2-1, the V gene TRBV14; possibly TRBD1 for D (5 bases). The CDR3 contains 13 residues. Deletions cut 0 bases from V and 7 bases from J, with 7 bases between. The germline V gene encodes CDR1 SGHDN and CDR2 FVKESK.

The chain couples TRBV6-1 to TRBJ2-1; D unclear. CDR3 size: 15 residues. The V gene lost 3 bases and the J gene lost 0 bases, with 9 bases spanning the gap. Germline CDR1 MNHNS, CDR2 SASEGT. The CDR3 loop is CASSESPTSYNEQFF. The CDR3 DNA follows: TGTGCCAGCAGTGAGAGTCCCACCTCCTACAATGAGCAGTTCTTC.

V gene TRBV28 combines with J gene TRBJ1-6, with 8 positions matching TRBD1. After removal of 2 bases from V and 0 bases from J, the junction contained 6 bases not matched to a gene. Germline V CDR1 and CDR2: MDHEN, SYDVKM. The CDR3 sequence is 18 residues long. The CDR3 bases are TGTGCCAGCAGTTTAAGAACAGGGGGGAGCTCCTATAATTCACCCCTCCACTTT. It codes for CASSLRTGGSSYNSPLHF.

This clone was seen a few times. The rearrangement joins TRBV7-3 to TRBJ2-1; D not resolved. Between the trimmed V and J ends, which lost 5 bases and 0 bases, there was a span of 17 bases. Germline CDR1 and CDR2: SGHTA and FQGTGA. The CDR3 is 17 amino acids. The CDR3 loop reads CASSPISLQSSYNEQFF. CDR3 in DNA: TGTGCCAGCAGCCCAATCTCCTTACAGAGCTCCTACAATGAGCAGTTCTTC. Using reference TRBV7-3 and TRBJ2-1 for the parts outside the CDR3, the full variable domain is GAGVSQTPSNKVTEKGKYVELRCDPISGHTALYWYRQSLGQGPEFLIYFQGTGAADDSGLPNDRFFAVRPEGSVSTLKIQRTERGDSAVYLCASSPISLQSSYNEQFFGPGTRLTVL.

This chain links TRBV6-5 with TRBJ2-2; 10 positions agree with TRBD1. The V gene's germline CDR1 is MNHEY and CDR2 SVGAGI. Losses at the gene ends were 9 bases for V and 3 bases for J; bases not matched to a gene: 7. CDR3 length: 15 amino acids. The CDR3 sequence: CASRPGQGYTGELFF. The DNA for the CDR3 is TGTGCCAGTCGACCGGGACAGGGGTACACCGGGGAGCTGTTTTTT.

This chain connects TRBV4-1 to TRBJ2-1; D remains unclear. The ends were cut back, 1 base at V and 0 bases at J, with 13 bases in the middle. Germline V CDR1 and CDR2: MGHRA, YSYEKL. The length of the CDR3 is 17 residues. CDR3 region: CASSQGRARSSYNEQFF. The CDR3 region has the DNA TGCGCCAGCAGCCAAGGGCGCGCTAGGAGCTCCTACAATGAGCAGTTCTTC.

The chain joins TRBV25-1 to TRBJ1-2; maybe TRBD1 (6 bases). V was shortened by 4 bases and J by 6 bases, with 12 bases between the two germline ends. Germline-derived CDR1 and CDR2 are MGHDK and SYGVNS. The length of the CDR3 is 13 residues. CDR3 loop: CASSGQVWDGYTF. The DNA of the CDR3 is TGTGCCAGCAGTGGACAGGTTTGGGATGGCTACACCTTC.

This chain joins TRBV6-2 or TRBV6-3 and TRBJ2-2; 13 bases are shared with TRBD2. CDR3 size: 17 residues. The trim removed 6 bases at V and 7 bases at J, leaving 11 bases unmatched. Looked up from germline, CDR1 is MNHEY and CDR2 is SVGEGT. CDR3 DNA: TGTGCCAGCAGCCGGACTAGCGGGAGTCGGTCTGGCGGGGAGCTGTTTTTT. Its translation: CASSRTSGSRSGGELFF.

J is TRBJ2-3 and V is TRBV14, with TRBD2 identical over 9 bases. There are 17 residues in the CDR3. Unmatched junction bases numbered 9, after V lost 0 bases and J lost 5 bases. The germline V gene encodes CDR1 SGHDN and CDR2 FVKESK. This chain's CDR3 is CASSQDIAGGRKDTQYF. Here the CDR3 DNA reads TGTGCCAGCAGCCAAGATATCGCGGGAGGGCGGAAAGATACGCAGTATTTT.

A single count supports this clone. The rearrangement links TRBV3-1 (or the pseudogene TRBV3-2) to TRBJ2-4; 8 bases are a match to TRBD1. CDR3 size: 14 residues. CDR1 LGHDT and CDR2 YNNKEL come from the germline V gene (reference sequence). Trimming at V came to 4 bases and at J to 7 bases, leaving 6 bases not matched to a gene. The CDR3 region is CASSRRGQENIQYF. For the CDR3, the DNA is TGTGCCAGCAGCCGGAGGGGACAGGAGAACATTCAGTACTTC.

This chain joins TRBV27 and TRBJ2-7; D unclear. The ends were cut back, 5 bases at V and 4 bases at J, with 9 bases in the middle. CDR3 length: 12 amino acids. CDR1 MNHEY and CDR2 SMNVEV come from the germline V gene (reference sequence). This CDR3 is CASSMTPYEQYF. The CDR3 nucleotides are TGTGCCAGCAGTATGACACCTTACGAGCAGTACTTC.

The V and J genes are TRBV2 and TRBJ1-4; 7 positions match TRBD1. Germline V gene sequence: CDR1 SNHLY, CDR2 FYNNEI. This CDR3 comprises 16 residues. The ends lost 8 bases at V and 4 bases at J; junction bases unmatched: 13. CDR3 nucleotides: TGTGCCAGCCTGGCCGGACAGGCCACCGGTAATGAAAAACTGTTTTTT. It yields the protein CASLAGQATGNEKLFF.